Below, 9 T cell receptor beta chains from the same sample are listed, as sequenced in a study of identical twins. Via MiXCR, TCRdb re-called the 5' RACE reads, giving one row per CDR3 protein. The data hold around 550,000 distinct CDR3 sequences, with over 12% observed a single time. The sample was also reused in another study, on yellow fever vaccine responses in identical twins.

The sample comprised CD4+ T cells sorted from blood. These receptors were collected from a woman under 30 in good health.

This clonotype turned up a few times. The CDR3 DNA reads TGTGCCAGCAGCCCCACTCTAACCGGGGAGCTGTTTTTT. Protein product: CASSPTLTGELFF. This chain uses TRBV3-1 with TRBJ2-2; D gene uncertain. Germline CDR1 is LGHDT and CDR2 is YNNKEL (reference sequence). This CDR3 is 13 amino acids long. V was shortened by 4 bases and J by 5 bases, with 8 bases between the two germline ends.

Regarding this clonotype: Germline and junction disagree at one end, which may indicate a read error. V gene TRBV7-8 combines with J gene TRBJ1-4; no reliable D call. The CDR3 is 14 residues long. Germline V lookup: CDR1 SGHVS, CDR2 FQNEAQ. The CDR3 loop is CASSLGADNEKLFF. The CDR3 DNA reads TGTGCCAGCAGCTTAGGGGCAGATAATGAAAAACTCTTTTTT.

This clonotype was counted only a few times. This rearrangement joins TRBV5-1 to TRBJ2-7; 7 nucleotides line up with TRBD2. V lost 3 bases, J lost 6 bases, and 9 bases stayed unmatched. The germline CDR1 and CDR2 sequences are SGHRS and YFSETQ. The CDR3 sequence is 14 residues long. The CDR3 sequence is CASSSGLKVGEQYF. CDR3 sequence (DNA): TGCGCCAGCAGCTCGGGACTAAAGGTGGGCGAGCAGTACTTC.

This chain uses TRBV10-2 with TRBJ2-7; 7 bases map to TRBD1. Germline-derived CDR1 and CDR2 are WSHSY and SAAADI. Trimming at V came to 4 bases and at J to 6 bases, leaving 6 bases not matched to a gene. This CDR3 spans 13 amino acids. CDR3 amino acids: CASSGDRVGEQYF. Written as DNA, the CDR3 is TGCGCCAGCAGTGGAGACAGGGTTGGCGAGCAGTACTTC.

The gene calls are TRBV29-1 and TRBJ1-1; D is possibly TRBD1 (5 bases). The germline CDR1 and CDR2 sequences are SQVTM and ANQGSEA. V was clipped by 1 base and J by 4 bases, with 13 bases between them. This CDR3 is 14 amino acids long. As DNA, the CDR3 is TGCAGCGTTGAAGGGTTTAAGGGACCCACTGAAGCTTTCTTT. It codes for CSVEGFKGPTEAFF.

The gene calls are TRBV12-3 or TRBV12-4 and TRBJ2-1; 8 bases align to TRBD2. The length of the CDR3 is 13 residues. The trim removed 6 bases at V and 7 bases at J, leaving 5 bases unmatched. CDR3 nucleotides: TGTGCCAGCAGACCCGGGACTAGTAATGAGCAGTTCTTC. The encoded protein is CASRPGTSNEQFF.

The chain joins TRBV5-1 to TRBJ1-1; D gene unclear. CDR3 length: 11 residues. V was shortened by 0 bases and J by 10 bases, with 7 bases between the two germline ends. Looked up from germline, CDR1 is SGHRS and CDR2 is YFSETQ. CDR3 sequence reads: CASSLGTSAFF. The CDR3 region has the DNA TGCGCCAGCAGCTTGGGCACCTCAGCTTTCTTT.

As to this clonotype: At one of its ends the junction is not consistent with the germline gene, which may arise from a read error. The rearrangement joins TRBV12-3 or TRBV12-4 to TRBJ2-3, with 9 bases that match TRBD2. CDR3 size: 18 residues. The CDR3 protein is CAISPGLAPHKATDTQYF. As DNA, the CDR3 is TGTGCCATCAGTCCGGGACTAGCTCCCCACAAGGCGACAGATACGCAGTATTTT.

V and J are TRBV5-6 and TRBJ2-5; D remains unclear. Trimming shortened V by 3 bases and J by 1 base, and 7 bases separated the two germline ends. CDR3 length: 13 amino acids. Germline V gene sequence: CDR1 SGHDT, CDR2 YYEEEE. CDR3 sequence reads: CASSYNLQETQYF. The CDR3 bases are TGTGCCAGCAGCTATAATCTCCAAGAGACCCAGTACTTC.